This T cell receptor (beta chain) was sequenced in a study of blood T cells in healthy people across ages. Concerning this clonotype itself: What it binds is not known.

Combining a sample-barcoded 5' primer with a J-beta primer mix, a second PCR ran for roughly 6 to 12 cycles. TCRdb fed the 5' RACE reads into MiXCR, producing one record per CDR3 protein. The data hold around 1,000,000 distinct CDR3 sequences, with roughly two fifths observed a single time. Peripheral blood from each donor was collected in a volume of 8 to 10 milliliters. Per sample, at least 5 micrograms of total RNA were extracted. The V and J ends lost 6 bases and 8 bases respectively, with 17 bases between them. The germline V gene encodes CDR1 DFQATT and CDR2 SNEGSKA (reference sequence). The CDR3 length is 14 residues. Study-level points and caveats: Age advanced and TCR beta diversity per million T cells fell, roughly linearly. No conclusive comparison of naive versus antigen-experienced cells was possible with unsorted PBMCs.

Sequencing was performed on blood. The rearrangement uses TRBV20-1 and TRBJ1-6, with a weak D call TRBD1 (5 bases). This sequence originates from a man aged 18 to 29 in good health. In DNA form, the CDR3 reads TGCAGTGCACCGGACGGGGCTTGGGATTCACCCCTCCACTTT. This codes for CSAPDGAWDSPLHF.